This passage covers 9 T cell receptor beta chains from one sample sequenced in a study of shared clonotypes between healthy human individuals. The method was immunoSEQ multiplex PCR; TCRdb's version includes in-frame clones alone and lacks a portion of them. The sample has roughly 1,500,000 clones; around 98% are singletons. Sequencing used naive CD4+ T cells sorted from blood. Subset described: CD45RA+ positively selected. Every receptor here comes from a man aged 25 to 45 in good health.

The rearrangement uses TRBV27 and TRBJ2-1; 11 positions agree with TRBD2. After removal of 7 bases from V and 5 bases from J, the junction contained 7 bases not matched to a gene. Germline CDR1 MNHEY, CDR2 SMNVEV (reference sequence). The CDR3 totals 15 residues. The CDR3 sequence is CASTGSGRAHNEQFF. The CDR3 bases are TGTGCCAGCACCGGTAGCGGGAGGGCTCACAATGAGCAGTTCTTC.

Worth noting for this clone: This sample also contains other DNA sequences that code for the same CDR3. V and J are TRBV27 and TRBJ1-1; TRBD1 agrees at 9 bases. The CDR3 is made up of 13 amino acids. The V segment lost 6 bases and the J segment 5 bases; nucleotides outside the gene matches: 4. Germline CDR1 reads MNHEY; CDR2 reads SMNVEV (reference sequence). CDR3 region: CASSGQGRTEAFF. The CDR3 DNA follows: TGTGCCAGCAGCGGACAGGGGAGAACTGAAGCTTTCTTT.

The chain is built from TRBV6-5 and TRBJ2-2, with D possibly matching TRBD2 (5 bases). Germline V lookup: CDR1 MNHEY, CDR2 SVGAGI. V was clipped by 7 bases and J by 7 bases, with 7 bases between them. CDR3 length equals 11 residues. CDR3 bases: TGTGCCAGCACCCGGGGCGGGGAGCTGTTTTTT. Encoded protein: CASTRGGELFF.

The chain employs TRBV5-8 and TRBJ2-5; D is ambiguous. Per germline, CDR1 SGHTS and CDR2 YDEGEE. V lost 0 bases and J lost 4, with 7 bases in between. The CDR3 spans 13 residues. The CDR3 protein is CASSLVSRETQYF. CDR3 nucleotides: TGTGCCAGCAGCTTGGTCTCTAGAGAGACCCAGTACTTC.

This chain uses TRBV7-6 with TRBJ2-1; no definite D call. With 2 bases removed from V and 4 bases from J, the gap between germline ends came to 12 bases. The CDR3 spans 15 residues. Germline lookup yields CDR1 SGHVS and CDR2 FNYEAQ. Written as DNA, the CDR3 is TGTGCCAGCAGCTTAAGTAGTGCTTTTTACAATGAGCAGTTCTTC. Its protein is CASSLSSAFYNEQFF.

V gene TRBV6-6 combines with J gene TRBJ1-2; D may be TRBD1 (5 bases). The germline gives CDR1 MNHNY, CDR2 SVGAGI (reference sequence). The CDR3 runs to 14 residues. Trimming left V 1 base short and J 6 bases short, with 12 bases between. The CDR3 DNA sequence: TGTGCCAGCAGTTACTGGGACGGTAGGAATGGCTACACCTTC. Its protein is CASSYWDGRNGYTF.

This chain uses TRBV29-1 with TRBJ2-1, with no clear D. Germline CDR1 SQVTM, CDR2 ANQGSEA. The CDR3 is 13 residues long. The V gene lost 6 bases and the J gene lost 0 bases, with 9 bases spanning the gap. In nucleotides, the CDR3 is TGCAGCGTAACGGCGAGCTCCTACAATGAGCAGTTCTTC. It translates to CSVTASSYNEQFF.

The chain has TRBV11-2 and TRBJ2-7; D is possibly TRBD2 (6 bases). The CDR3 spans 15 residues. Germline V CDR1 and CDR2: SGHAT, FQNNGV. Trimming shortened V by 2 bases and J by 1 base, and 12 bases separated the two germline ends. The CDR3 is CASSLSGGQSYEQYF. CDR3 bases: TGTGCCAGCAGCTTATCCGGGGGTCAGTCCTACGAGCAGTACTTC.

This rearrangement joins TRBV20-1 to TRBJ2-1, with unresolved D. Germline-derived CDR1 and CDR2 are DFQATT and SNEGSKA (reference sequence). Deletions cut 4 bases from V and 10 bases from J, with 8 bases between. CDR3 length: 10 residues. CDR3 residues: CSATPPEQFF. The CDR3, as DNA: TGCAGTGCTACCCCTCCCGAGCAGTTCTTC.